A selection of T cell receptor beta chains follows, all from one sample in a study of TIL therapy for anti-PD-1-resistant metastatic lung cancer. Only in-frame clones appear in the TCRdb table, and some are missing; sequencing was by immunoSEQ multiplex PCR. The table has 50,000 or so clones, around 80% seen once; the top ten hold about 5%. Sequencing was performed on blood, taken at baseline. The source of these receptors is a woman aged 30 to 85 with non-small cell lung cancer. The CDR3 runs from the conserved cysteine through the conserved F or W. D genes are given only for firm matches. The size field is filled for only some rows; it gives once, few, many or a size class.

CDR3nt: TGTGCCAGCAGCTTTTACACCGGGACTAGAAGAGATACGCAGTATTTT
CDR3aa: CASSFYTGTRRDTQYF
v_gene: TRBV7-6
d_gene: TRBD2
abundance: .
j_gene: TRBJ2-3

CDR3nt: TGTGCCAGCAGCTGGGGGACTACCTACGAGCAGTACTTC
CDR3aa: CASSWGTTYEQYF
v_gene: TRBV13
d_gene: TRBD2
abundance: .
j_gene: TRBJ2-7

CDR3nt: TGTGCCAGTAGCAAATCAGGAAACATTCAGTACTTC
CDR3aa: CASSKSGNIQYF
v_gene: TRBV27
d_gene: .
abundance: .
j_gene: TRBJ2-4

CDR3nt: TGTGCCAGTAGAAGGAGGGAGGGCAATCAGCCCCAGCATTTT
CDR3aa: CASRRREGNQPQHF
v_gene: TRBV19
d_gene: .
abundance: few
j_gene: TRBJ1-5

CDR3nt: TGTGCCAGCAGTGAGGGGCCGGAGGGCACTGAAGCTTTCTTT
CDR3aa: CASSEGPEGTEAFF
v_gene: TRBV9
d_gene: .
abundance: .
j_gene: TRBJ1-1

CDR3nt: TGTGCCAGCAGCTTATCCACTAACTATGGCTACACCTTC
CDR3aa: CASSLSTNYGYTF
v_gene: TRBV6-6
d_gene: .
abundance: .
j_gene: TRBJ1-2

CDR3nt: TGTGCCAGCAGCTCACTCCGGGACAGGGGCCAGGGGCAGTACTTC
CDR3aa: CASSSLRDRGQGQYF
v_gene: TRBV11-2
d_gene: TRBD1
abundance: .
j_gene: TRBJ2-7

CDR3nt: TGCGCCAGCAGCCAAGATCCCCCCGCGGGGGGAACCGGGGAGCTGTTTTTT
CDR3aa: CASSQDPPAGGTGELFF
v_gene: TRBV4-3
d_gene: TRBD2
abundance: .
j_gene: TRBJ2-2

CDR3nt: TGTGCCAGCAGTTTATTTACAGCGGGGGACGGATTTTTATACGAGCAGTACTTC
CDR3aa: CASSLFTAGDGFLYEQYF
v_gene: TRBV27
d_gene: TRBD2
abundance: .
j_gene: TRBJ2-7

CDR3nt: TGTGCCAGTAGTACCGGGACAGGACGCACAGATACGCAGTATTTT
CDR3aa: CASSTGTGRTDTQYF
v_gene: TRBV19
d_gene: TRBD1
abundance: .
j_gene: TRBJ2-3

CDR3nt: TGCGCCAGCAGCTTGGGGAGAGGACAGTTGAACTCTGGAAACACCATATATTTT
CDR3aa: CASSLGRGQLNSGNTIYF
v_gene: TRBV5-1
d_gene: .
abundance: few
j_gene: TRBJ1-3

CDR3nt: TGCGCCAGCAGCTATACGGACAGAGCTAACAATGAGCAGTTCTTC
CDR3aa: CASSYTDRANNEQFF
v_gene: TRBV5-1
d_gene: .
abundance: .
j_gene: TRBJ2-1

CDR3nt: TGTGCACGCGCGAACACCGGGGAGCTGTTTTTT
CDR3aa: CARANTGELFF
v_gene: TRBV30
d_gene: .
abundance: .
j_gene: TRBJ2-2

CDR3nt: TGTGCCAGCAGCCAAGATTTCGCCGGGGCGCGATTCTATGGCTACACCTTC
CDR3aa: CASSQDFAGARFYGYTF
v_gene: TRBV4-2
d_gene: .
abundance: .
j_gene: TRBJ1-2

CDR3nt: TGTGCCATCAGTGGGGACGAGAACACTGAAGCTTTCTTT
CDR3aa: CAISGDENTEAFF
v_gene: TRBV10-3
d_gene: .
abundance: .
j_gene: TRBJ1-1

CDR3nt: TGCGCCAGCAGCCAAGACCGGAGGAATGGCTACACCTTC
CDR3aa: CASSQDRRNGYTF
v_gene: TRBV4-1
d_gene: .
abundance: .
j_gene: TRBJ1-2

CDR3nt: TGTGCCAGCAGTTCAGAATACCGGCTAGAAGCTTTCTTT
CDR3aa: CASSSEYRLEAFF
v_gene: TRBV28
d_gene: .
abundance: .
j_gene: TRBJ1-1

CDR3nt: TGCAGCGTTGCTAGTGACAATGAGCAGTTCTTC
CDR3aa: CSVASDNEQFF
v_gene: TRBV29-1
d_gene: .
abundance: .
j_gene: TRBJ2-1

CDR3nt: TGCGCCAGCAGCCACTATAACAACTATGGCTACACCTTC
CDR3aa: CASSHYNNYGYTF
v_gene: TRBV4-3
d_gene: .
abundance: .
j_gene: TRBJ1-2

CDR3nt: TGTGCCAGCTCACCTCTTTCCGGGACAGGGGATTCTCTTGAAGCTTTCTTT
CDR3aa: CASSPLSGTGDSLEAFF
v_gene: TRBV18
d_gene: TRBD1
abundance: .
j_gene: TRBJ1-1

CDR3nt: TGTGCCAGCGCCTTGGGACAGAAAGAGACCCAGTACTTC
CDR3aa: CASALGQKETQYF
v_gene: TRBV7-9
d_gene: TRBD1
abundance: .
j_gene: TRBJ2-5

CDR3nt: TGCAGCGTTGTAAAGACTAGCGGCTCCTACGAGCAGTACTTC
CDR3aa: CSVVKTSGSYEQYF
v_gene: TRBV29-1
d_gene: TRBD2
abundance: .
j_gene: TRBJ2-7

CDR3nt: TGTGCCAGCAGTTTAAGGGAGGGAAATGGCTACACCTTC
CDR3aa: CASSLREGNGYTF
v_gene: TRBV27
d_gene: .
abundance: once
j_gene: TRBJ1-2

CDR3nt: TGTGCCGCCTCAGGGGGGCGGAACACTGAAGCTTTCTTT
CDR3aa: CAASGGRNTEAFF
v_gene: TRBV19
d_gene: TRBD1
abundance: .
j_gene: TRBJ1-1

CDR3nt: TGTGCCACCAGGACTAACTATGGCTACACCTTC
CDR3aa: CATRTNYGYTF
v_gene: TRBV15
d_gene: .
abundance: .
j_gene: TRBJ1-2

CDR3nt: TGTGCCAGCAGCTCGTCAGGGGAGCTCCAGTACTTC
CDR3aa: CASSSSGELQYF
v_gene: TRBV7-6
d_gene: .
abundance: .
j_gene: TRBJ2-5

CDR3nt: TGTGCCAGCACGTTAGGCGCTGAAGCTTTCTTT
CDR3aa: CASTLGAEAFF
v_gene: TRBV6-5
d_gene: .
abundance: once
j_gene: TRBJ1-1

CDR3nt: TGTGCCAGCAGTTCCTACTCCAGGACTTATGGGGATACGCAGTATTTT
CDR3aa: CASSSYSRTYGDTQYF
v_gene: TRBV28
d_gene: .
abundance: once
j_gene: TRBJ2-3

CDR3nt: TGCGCCAGCAGCCAACTAGCAGAAGAGACCCAGTACTTC
CDR3aa: CASSQLAEETQYF
v_gene: TRBV4-1
d_gene: .
abundance: once
j_gene: TRBJ2-5

CDR3nt: TGCGCCAGCAGCCAGTCTCCTAGCGGGTACTACGAGCAGTACTTC
CDR3aa: CASSQSPSGYYEQYF
v_gene: TRBV4-1
d_gene: TRBD2
abundance: .
j_gene: TRBJ2-7

CDR3nt: TGCGCCAGCAGCCCCCGGAGCGGGGTTAGCACAGATACGCAGTATTTT
CDR3aa: CASSPRSGVSTDTQYF
v_gene: TRBV4-1
d_gene: TRBD2
abundance: .
j_gene: TRBJ2-3

CDR3nt: TGTGCCAGCAGCTTACGTGGGAACACTGAAGCTTTCTTT
CDR3aa: CASSLRGNTEAFF
v_gene: TRBV11-3
d_gene: .
abundance: once
j_gene: TRBJ1-1

CDR3nt: TGTGCCAGTAGTATTGGAACCGGACAGGTGAACACTGAAGCTTTCTTT
CDR3aa: CASSIGTGQVNTEAFF
v_gene: TRBV19
d_gene: TRBD1
abundance: .
j_gene: TRBJ1-1

CDR3nt: TGCGCCAGCAGCTTGAGGCTAGCGGGGTATGGCACAGATACGCAGTATTTT
CDR3aa: CASSLRLAGYGTDTQYF
v_gene: TRBV5-1
d_gene: TRBD2
abundance: .
j_gene: TRBJ2-3

CDR3nt: TGTGCCAGTAGTACGGGGGGCAGAGAGACCCAGTACTTC
CDR3aa: CASSTGGRETQYF
v_gene: TRBV19
d_gene: .
abundance: .
j_gene: TRBJ2-5

CDR3nt: TGTGCCAGCAGCTTGGCCAAAGCGGGAGGGCTAAAGGCTGAGCAGTTCTTC
CDR3aa: CASSLAKAGGLKAEQFF
v_gene: TRBV5-4
d_gene: TRBD2
abundance: .
j_gene: TRBJ2-1

CDR3nt: TGCGCCAGCAGCTTGGGAACCACAGGGGTGGGCGAGCAGTACTTC
CDR3aa: CASSLGTTGVGEQYF
v_gene: TRBV5-1
d_gene: TRBD1
abundance: .
j_gene: TRBJ2-7

CDR3nt: TGTGCCAGCAGCCGCGCGGACAGGGAAAATGGCTACACCTTC
CDR3aa: CASSRADRENGYTF
v_gene: TRBV5-4
d_gene: TRBD1
abundance: .
j_gene: TRBJ1-2

CDR3nt: TGTGCCAGTAGTATAGATTCGTGGTCGGAGACCCAGTACTTC
CDR3aa: CASSIDSWSETQYF
v_gene: TRBV19
d_gene: .
abundance: .
j_gene: TRBJ2-5

CDR3nt: TGTGCCTGGAGTATCTGGCCAGGGGCCGAGCAGTACTTC
CDR3aa: CAWSIWPGAEQYF
v_gene: TRBV30
d_gene: .
abundance: .
j_gene: TRBJ2-7

CDR3nt: TGTGCCAGCAGTTACGGGGGGGGTCGTAGAAATTCACCCCTCCACTTT
CDR3aa: CASSYGGGRRNSPLHF
v_gene: TRBV6-5
d_gene: .
abundance: .
j_gene: TRBJ1-6

CDR3nt: TGTGCCAGCAGCTTGGAAATGAGATCCTACGAGCAGTACTTC
CDR3aa: CASSLEMRSYEQYF
v_gene: TRBV5-4
d_gene: .
abundance: .
j_gene: TRBJ2-7

CDR3nt: TGTGCCAGCAGCGGCAGGGCAGGGGGGGGGACCCAGTACTTC
CDR3aa: CASSGRAGGGTQYF
v_gene: TRBV11-2
d_gene: .
abundance: .
j_gene: TRBJ2-5

CDR3nt: TGTGCCAGCAGCCTTGACAGACTCACTGAAGCTTTCTTT
CDR3aa: CASSLDRLTEAFF
v_gene: TRBV7-3
d_gene: .
abundance: .
j_gene: TRBJ1-1

CDR3nt: TGTGCCAGCAGCCTAGGATGGAACACTGAAGCTTTCTTT
CDR3aa: CASSLGWNTEAFF
v_gene: TRBV5-5
d_gene: .
abundance: .
j_gene: TRBJ1-1

CDR3nt: TGTGCCAGCAGTTCCCCTGGCAGGGCAGGGGAGTTCTTC
CDR3aa: CASSSPGRAGEFF
v_gene: TRBV28
d_gene: .
abundance: .
j_gene: TRBJ2-1

CDR3nt: TGCAGTGCCGAGGTCTGGGATGGCTACACCTTC
CDR3aa: CSAEVWDGYTF
v_gene: TRBV20-1
d_gene: .
abundance: .
j_gene: TRBJ1-2

CDR3nt: TGTGCCAGCAATAATTGGGGAGGGGACAATGAGCAGTTCTTC
CDR3aa: CASNNWGGDNEQFF
v_gene: TRBV6-1
d_gene: TRBD2
abundance: few
j_gene: TRBJ2-1

CDR3nt: TGTGCCAGCAGTTCCCCAGACAGCTCCTACGAGCAGTACTTC
CDR3aa: CASSSPDSSYEQYF
v_gene: TRBV27
d_gene: .
abundance: .
j_gene: TRBJ2-7

CDR3nt: TGTGCCACCAAGACTGGACAGGACCAAAACAATGAGCAGTTCTTC
CDR3aa: CATKTGQDQNNEQFF
v_gene: TRBV6-1
d_gene: TRBD1
abundance: .
j_gene: TRBJ2-1

CDR3nt: TGTGCCAGCAGTTACTCCGGGGCGAATAGCAATCAGCCCCAGCATTTT
CDR3aa: CASSYSGANSNQPQHF
v_gene: TRBV6-5
d_gene: .
abundance: .
j_gene: TRBJ1-5